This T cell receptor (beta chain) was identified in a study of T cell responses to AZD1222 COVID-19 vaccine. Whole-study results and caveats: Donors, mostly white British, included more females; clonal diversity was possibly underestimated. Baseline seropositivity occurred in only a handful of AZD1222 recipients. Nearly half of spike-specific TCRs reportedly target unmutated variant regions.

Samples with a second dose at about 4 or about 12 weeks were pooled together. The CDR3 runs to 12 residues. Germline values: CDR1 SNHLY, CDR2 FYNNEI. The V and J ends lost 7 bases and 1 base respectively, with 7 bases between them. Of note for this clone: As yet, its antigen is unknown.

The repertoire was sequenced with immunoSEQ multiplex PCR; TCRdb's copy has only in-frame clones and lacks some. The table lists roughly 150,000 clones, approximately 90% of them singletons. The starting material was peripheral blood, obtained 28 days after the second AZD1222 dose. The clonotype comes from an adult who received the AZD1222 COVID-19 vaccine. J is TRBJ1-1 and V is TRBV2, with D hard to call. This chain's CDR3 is CASKYGNTEAFF. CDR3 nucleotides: TGTGCCAGCAAGTACGGGAACACTGAAGCTTTCTTT. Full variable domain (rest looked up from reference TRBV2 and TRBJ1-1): EPEVTQTPSHQVTQMGQEVILRCVPISNHLYFYWYRQILGQKVEFLVSFYNNEISEKSEIFDDQFSVERPDGSNFTLKIRSTKLEDSAMYFCASKYGNTEAFFGQGTRLTVV.